Listed below are T cell receptor beta chains from one sample, sequenced in a study of blood T cell repertoires in COVID-19. The data were produced by immunoSEQ multiplex PCR, yet TCRdb's version contains in-frame clones alone and is incomplete. The sample consists of approximately 470,000 clones, 80% to 90% of them appearing once. The sequencing sample was made of peripheral blood. The receptors come from a human donor in a cohort sampled during active COVID-19. CDR3s include the opening cysteine and the closing phenylalanine or tryptophan. A D gene is named only where the DNA matches it firmly. Clone size appears in some rows only: once, few, many, or a class for an expanded clone.

D gene	V gene	J gene	clone size	CDR3 DNA	CDR3 protein
NA	TRBV27	TRBJ2-3	NA	TGTGCCAGCAGAATCCCAGGGACAGATACGCAGTATTTT	CASRIPGTDTQYF
TRBD1	TRBV3-1/TRBV3-2	TRBJ2-7	NA	TGTGCCCGTACAGGGGGCGGCCTCTCCTACGAGCAGTACTTC	CARTGGGLSYEQYF
NA	TRBV27	TRBJ1-2	NA	TGTGCCAGCAGTTTTGGGTCCACGGGAGGCTACACCTTC	CASSFGSTGGYTF
NA	TRBV19	TRBJ2-5	NA	TGTGCCAGTAGGGCCCACAGGGGGGGGGAAGAGACCCAGTACTTC	CASRAHRGGEETQYF
NA	TRBV30	TRBJ2-2	NA	TGTGCCTGGGGGGGAGGCACCGGGGAGCTGTTTTTT	CAWGGGTGELFF
TRBD2	TRBV7-8	TRBJ2-7	few	TGTGCCAGCAGCGTCGGGAGGAGAGCTGTGTACGAGCAGTACTTC	CASSVGRRAVYEQYF
NA	TRBV9	TRBJ2-3	NA	TGTGCCAGCAGCGTAGCCAGGGGTAGGACAGATACGCAGTATTTT	CASSVARGRTDTQYF
NA	TRBV28	TRBJ2-1	NA	TGTGCCAGCAGTTCAACGTTCTATGACAATGAGCAGTTCTTC	CASSSTFYDNEQFF
TRBD2	TRBV5-4	TRBJ2-7	NA	TGTGCCAGCAGCCTGCCTTTGGGCGGGAGCAACGAGCAGTACTTC	CASSLPLGGSNEQYF
NA	TRBV5-5	TRBJ1-2	NA	TGTGCCAGCAGCTTGGAGGGGATCGGTTATGGCTACACCTTC	CASSLEGIGYGYTF
NA	TRBV7-9	TRBJ2-3	NA	TGTGCCAGCAGCTATCGAACTTATGACAGACACCTCACAGATACGCAGTATTTT	CASSYRTYDRHLTDTQYF
NA	TRBV7-2	TRBJ1-4	NA	TGTGCCAGCAGCTTGGGCAGGATTAATGAAAAACTGTTTTTT	CASSLGRINEKLFF
TRBD2	TRBV27	TRBJ2-2	NA	TGTGCCAGCAGCTCTCCACTTAGCGGGGGGAACACCGGGGAGCTGTTTTTT	CASSSPLSGGNTGELFF
TRBD1	TRBV25-1	TRBJ1-2	NA	TGTGCCAGCAGTCCCGGGACAGAAGTCTATGGCTACACCTTC	CASSPGTEVYGYTF
NA	TRBV7-2	TRBJ2-7	NA	TGTGCCAGCAGTCTTGGACATTCCTACGAGCAGTACTTC	CASSLGHSYEQYF
NA	TRBV6-5	TRBJ2-7	NA	TGTGCCAGCAGTTACCGCGCCGAGAGGGCCTACGAGCAGTACTTC	CASSYRAERAYEQYF
NA	TRBV28	TRBJ1-5	NA	TGTGCCAGCAGTTTCACGGTCCACGGCAATCAGCCCCAGCATTTT	CASSFTVHGNQPQHF
TRBD2	TRBV3-1/TRBV3-2	TRBJ2-1	NA	TGTGCCAGCAGCCAAGGGGGGGGATCTTTTTATGAGCAGTTCTTC	CASSQGGGSFYEQFF
NA	TRBV4-2	TRBJ1-5	NA	TGTGCCAGCAGCCAAGAACAGCGGGGTCAGCCCCAGCATTTT	CASSQEQRGQPQHF
NA	TRBV6-5	TRBJ1-6	few	TGTGCCAGCAGTTACGACAGAAACTCACCCCTCCACTTT	CASSYDRNSPLHF
TRBD1	TRBV19	TRBJ1-6	NA	TGTGCCAGTAGTGTCCAGGGGGGAAATTCACCCCTCCACTTT	CASSVQGGNSPLHF
TRBD1	TRBV27	TRBJ1-1	few	TGTGCCAGCAGTTTAAGGGACAGGGCCACTGAAGCTTTCTTT	CASSLRDRATEAFF
NA	TRBV29-1	TRBJ2-2	NA	TGCAGCGTTGGGCACGGGGAGCTGTTTTTT	CSVGHGELFF
NA	TRBV10-3	TRBJ2-7	NA	TGTGCCTGCACCGCTGGTGGTGAGGAGCAGTACTTC	CACTAGGEEQYF
TRBD2	TRBV5-1	TRBJ2-7	few	TGCGCCAGCAGCTCATCCCGGGGGCGGGAGGAGTACGAGCAGTACTTC	CASSSSRGREEYEQYF
NA	TRBV6-2/TRBV6-3	TRBJ1-3	NA	TGTGCCAGCAGTTACTCGTCGGGGTCTGGAAACACCATATATTTT	CASSYSSGSGNTIYF
TRBD1	TRBV19	TRBJ1-5	NA	TGTGCCAGCCGACACCTGGACAGGTTGATGGAGCCCCAGCATTTT	CASRHLDRLMEPQHF
NA	TRBV19	TRBJ2-3	NA	TGTGCCAGTAGGACAACAGGGAGCACAGATACGCAGTATTTT	CASRTTGSTDTQYF
NA	TRBV29-1	TRBJ2-6	NA	TGCAGCGTTGCGGGTTCCGGGGCCAACGTCCTGACTTTC	CSVAGSGANVLTF
TRBD1	TRBV19	TRBJ1-1	NA	TGTGCCAGTAGTCGGCGACAGGGGGACACTGAAGCTTTCTTT	CASSRRQGDTEAFF
TRBD2	TRBV11-3	TRBJ2-7	NA	TGTGCCAGCGGCCCCGGGGGGGTTGACGAGCAGTACTTC	CASGPGGVDEQYF
TRBD2	TRBV4-2	TRBJ2-2	once	TGTGCCAGCAGCCAAGATTACGGGAGGGCCCTAGACACCGGGGAGCTGTTTTTT	CASSQDYGRALDTGELFF
NA	TRBV15	TRBJ2-7	NA	TGTGCCACCAGCAGAGATCCCCTCTACGAGCAGTACTTC	CATSRDPLYEQYF
TRBD2	TRBV7-9	TRBJ2-1	once	TGTGCCAGCACCTCCTGGGGGCTAGCGGGAAGGAATTGGGCTGTCAATGAGCAGTTCTTC	CASTSWGLAGRNWAVNEQFF
TRBD1	TRBV7-2	TRBJ1-4	NA	TGTGCCAGCAGTTTAAGGGGACAGGGTAATGAAAAACTGTTTTTT	CASSLRGQGNEKLFF
TRBD1	TRBV14	TRBJ2-5	NA	TGTGCCAGCAGCCAAGGACAGGGGGCGTTGGAGACCCAGTACTTC	CASSQGQGALETQYF
TRBD1	TRBV6-6	TRBJ1-1	NA	TGTGCCAGCAGTTATGGGCAGGGGGCGGATGAAGCTTTCTTT	CASSYGQGADEAFF
NA	TRBV29-1	TRBJ1-1	NA	TGCAGCGTCCGACCTCACAGGAACACTGAAGCTTTCTTT	CSVRPHRNTEAFF
TRBD1	TRBV18	TRBJ1-1	NA	TGTGCCAGCTCAGGACAGGGCGGAGGTGAAGCTTTCTTT	CASSGQGGGEAFF
NA	TRBV7-9	TRBJ1-1	NA	TGTGCCAGCAGCTTAATAGACAACGGGAACACTGAAGCTTTCTTT	CASSLIDNGNTEAFF
NA	TRBV10-2	TRBJ2-7	few	TGCGCCAGCCAAGATAACCGGCTAACAGCCTACGAGCAGTACTTC	CASQDNRLTAYEQYF
TRBD2	TRBV3-1/TRBV3-2	TRBJ2-3	NA	TGTGCCAGCAGCCAACAGCGGGAGTACCAAGATACGCAGTATTTT	CASSQQREYQDTQYF
TRBD1	TRBV6-2/TRBV6-3	TRBJ1-5	NA	TGTGCCAGCAGTTACACAGGGGCTAGCAATCAGCCCCAGCATTTT	CASSYTGASNQPQHF
TRBD2	TRBV6-1	TRBJ2-1	few	TGTGCCAGCAGTGTAACTAGCGGGAGGATCGACAATGAGCAGTTCTTC	CASSVTSGRIDNEQFF
TRBD1	TRBV6-5	TRBJ1-1	NA	TGTGCCAGCAGTTACTCGATGCCCAGGGGGACTGAAGCTTTCTTT	CASSYSMPRGTEAFF